This T cell receptor (beta chain) was identified during a study of OX40 agonist ivuxolimab in advanced cancers. Study at large: Three individuals attained partial responses, comprising one hepatocellular carcinoma case and two cutaneous melanoma cases.

Repertoires were generated with immunoSEQ multiplex PCR, while TCRdb's copy carries only in-frame clones and drops some. The sample comprises more than 35,000 clones, around 89% of which are singletons, and approximately 0.52% rests with the top ten. Study-wide results and limits: More expanded clones were found, on average, in CD8+ than in CD4+ T cells.

Trimming took 6 bases from V and 4 from J, leaving 22 bases between them. The V gene's germline CDR1 is MDHEN and CDR2 SYDVKM. The CDR3 consists of 16 residues. Note on this clone: Its target is not known.

The source of this sequence is an adult with an advanced solid tumor such as melanoma, head and neck, liver or kidney cancer. The sample consisted of CD4+ or CD8+ T cells sorted from blood, taken in a trial of the OX40 agonist ivuxolimab. This chain links TRBV28 with TRBJ2-7, with TRBD1 as a possible D gene (5 bases). The CDR3 spells CASSPSARQHNYEQYF. CDR3 bases: TGTGCCAGCAGCCCCTCGGCACGACAGCATAATTACGAGCAGTACTTC. The entire variable domain, with the rest obtained from reference TRBV28 and TRBJ2-7, is as follows: DVKVTQSSRYLVKRTGEKVFLECVQDMDHENMFWYRQDPGLGLRLIYFSYDVKMKEKGDIPEGYSVSREKKERFSLILESASTNQTSMYLCASSPSARQHNYEQYFGPGTRLTVT.